This entry lists 14 T cell receptor beta chains sequenced from one sample in a study of technical replicates of blood from a handful of donors. Assay: immunoSEQ multiplex PCR; the TCRdb copy retains only in-frame clones and omits some. The sample carries some 91,000 clones, about 94% recorded once. Specimen: T cells isolated from PBMCs. These receptor sequences come from a human donor in good health.

The V call is TRBV4-1, the J call TRBJ2-7, with D possibly being TRBD1 (5 bases). V was pared by 0 bases and J by 3 bases, with 12 bases between. The CDR3 loop spans 15 amino acids. Germline V gene data show CDR1 as MGHRA and CDR2 as YSYEKL. This CDR3 is CASSQDRQNLYEQYF. CDR3 nucleotides: TGCGCCAGCAGCCAAGATCGACAGAACCTCTACGAGCAGTACTTC.

The chain links TRBV7-3 to TRBJ1-3; 9 bases match TRBD1. V shed 5 bases, J shed 0 bases, and the junction held 11 bases outside the gene matches. Germline lookup yields CDR1 SGHTA and CDR2 FQGTGA. The CDR3 is 18 residues long. As DNA, the CDR3 is TGTGCCAGCAGCCCGACAGGGGGGAGTACATTCTCTGGAAACACCATATATTTT. Translation gives CASSPTGGSTFSGNTIYF.

The chain couples TRBV27 to TRBJ2-7; perhaps TRBD1 as D (6 bases). The germline V gene encodes CDR1 MNHEY and CDR2 SMNVEV (reference sequence). The CDR3 extends over 15 amino acids. V was pared by 6 bases and J by 1 base, with 16 bases between. This chain's CDR3 is CASRWVGQPSYEQYF. DNA for the CDR3: TGTGCCAGCAGATGGGTCGGACAGCCTTCCTACGAGCAGTACTTC.

CDR3 bases: TGTGCCAGCAGCCGGAGCGAGGGTCAAGGGTTCTGGTCCTACAATGAGCAGTTCTTC. This sequence encodes CASSRSEGQGFWSYNEQFF. The rearrangement links TRBV7-8 to TRBJ2-1; perhaps TRBD2 as D (5 bases). The germline gives CDR1 SGHVS, CDR2 FQNEAQ. Deletions cut 5 bases from V and 1 base from J, with 24 bases between. The length of the CDR3 is 19 residues.

The chain's CDR3 is CASRNQGATDTQYF. The CDR3 DNA reads as TGTGCCAGCAGGAATCAGGGGGCGACAGATACGCAGTATTTT. V usage is TRBV5-4 and J usage is TRBJ2-3, with 8 bases lining up with TRBD1. This CDR3 has 14 residues. With 5 bases clipped from V and 3 bases from J, the junction kept 5 bases outside the gene matches. The germline gives CDR1 SGHNT, CDR2 YYREEE (reference sequence).

V is TRBV5-8 and J is TRBJ2-7; 8 positions agree with TRBD2. CDR1 is SGHTS and CDR2 is YDEGEE in the germline V gene. The CDR3 length is 16 residues. V dropped 2 bases and J dropped 5; count of bases not matched to a gene: 12. CDR3 protein: CASSFLWSGRGDEQYF. The CDR3, as DNA: TGTGCCAGCAGCTTTCTCTGGAGCGGGAGAGGCGACGAGCAGTACTTC.

The chain recombines TRBV5-1 with TRBJ2-2; D not resolved. Per germline, CDR1 SGHRS and CDR2 YFSETQ. CDR3 size: 15 residues. V was clipped by 0 bases and J by 3 bases, with 9 bases between them. The CDR3 protein is CASSLGGEYTGELFF. DNA of the CDR3: TGCGCCAGCAGCTTGGGAGGTGAATACACCGGGGAGCTGTTTTTT.

V usage is TRBV15 and J usage is TRBJ1-1; 8 bases agree with TRBD1. Germline trimming cut 11 bases from V and 5 bases from J; bases unmatched to any gene: 7. This CDR3 spans 12 amino acids. Germline V gene data show CDR1 as LNHNV and CDR2 as YYDKDF (reference sequence). CDR3 sequence: CASQGAGTEAFF. The CDR3 coding sequence is TGTGCCTCTCAGGGGGCAGGGACTGAAGCTTTCTTT.

The rearrangement joins TRBV6-5 to TRBJ2-1; TRBD2 agrees at 9 bases. Germline lookup yields CDR1 MNHEY and CDR2 SVGAGI. This CDR3 has 15 amino acids. The trim removed 5 bases at V and 5 bases at J, leaving 7 bases unmatched. CDR3 loop: CASSNSGSGNNEQFF. The DNA of the CDR3 is TGTGCCAGCAGTAATAGCGGGAGCGGCAACAATGAGCAGTTCTTC.

V is TRBV7-2 and J is TRBJ2-1; 7 positions match TRBD2. Looked up from germline, CDR1 is SGHTA and CDR2 is FQGNSA. V gave up 6 bases and J gave up 3 bases; unmatched junction bases: 8. This CDR3 has 15 residues. The CDR3 DNA is TGTGCCAGCAGTTGGACTAGTGGAATCTACAATGAGCAGTTCTTC. This gives the protein CASSWTSGIYNEQFF.

In its sample, this clone was seen once. The chain joins TRBV28 to TRBJ2-5; D possibly corresponds to TRBD1 (5 bases). This CDR3 is 15 amino acids long. The V end lost 7 bases, the J end lost 2 bases, and 17 bases lay between the germline ends. Germline assignment: CDR1 MDHEN and CDR2 SYDVKM. CDR3 loop: CASTRSGRAQETQYF. Written as DNA, the CDR3 is TGTGCCAGCACACGATCTGGCAGGGCTCAAGAGACCCAGTACTTC.

The CDR3 DNA follows: TGTGCTATCAAGGGGGCGGCGACAGCGGGTGGCTACACCTTC. Translation gives CAIKGAATAGGYTF. The chain couples TRBV30 to TRBJ1-2; 7 positions match TRBD1. The CDR3 spans 14 residues. Germline V gene sequence: CDR1 GTSNPN, CDR2 SVGIG (reference sequence).

The rearrangement links TRBV12-5 to TRBJ2-7; 8 nucleotides line up with TRBD1. The trim removed 0 bases at V and 2 bases at J, leaving 9 bases unmatched. In germline, CDR1 is LGHNT, CDR2 FRNRAP. The CDR3 has 17 residues. The CDR3 coding sequence is TGTGCTAGTGGTTTGGTGACCCCGGGACAGGTGGCCTACGAGCAGTACTTC. Translated: CASGLVTPGQVAYEQYF.

The chain has TRBV27 and TRBJ2-1, with 7 bases that match TRBD2. With V trimmed by 4 bases and J by 0 bases, 6 bases remained unmatched. Germline V gene sequence: CDR1 MNHEY, CDR2 SMNVEV (reference sequence). The CDR3 runs to 16 residues. The CDR3 region is CASSSTSEGSYNEQFF. DNA of the CDR3: TGTGCCAGCAGTTCTACTAGCGAAGGCTCCTACAATGAGCAGTTCTTC.